This entry concerns a single T cell receptor beta chain. The data were obtained in a study of blood T cell repertoires in COVID-19. TCRdb's table, derived via immunoSEQ multiplex PCR, lists solely in-frame clones and lacks some. The sample yields 200,000 to 250,000 clones, roughly 82% seen once. This CDR3 has 14 residues. With 5 bases clipped from V and 7 bases from J, the junction kept 7 bases outside the gene matches. The germline gives CDR1 MNHEY, CDR2 SMNVEV (reference sequence). The chain employs TRBV27 and TRBJ1-5, with 8 bases aligning to TRBD1. This TCR derives from a woman aged 65 to 85 with acute or convalescent COVID-19. Sample: peripheral blood. The CDR3 is CASSPRTGSQPQHF. In nucleotides, the CDR3 is TGTGCCAGCAGTCCACGGACAGGGTCCCAGCCCCAGCATTTT.